This TCR beta chain was sequenced for a study of shared clonotypes between healthy human individuals. Study in general: The cohort had two women and a few men, ages 18 to 49.

About this clone: Its specificity is not known.

Profiled with immunoSEQ multiplex PCR; TCRdb holds only in-frame clones, not every one. The table lists more than 550,000 clones, about 90% of them singletons. The naive CD8 subset, CD45RO-negative cells positively selected for CCR7, excluded terminally differentiated effector memory CD45RA+ cells. None of the donors, who were healthy HIV-negative adults, had recently had acute infections or vaccinations. Study findings and constraints: Lower generation probabilities were found for non-shared clonotypes than for those shared by all four donors. Rarefaction exposed incomplete sorted-subset sequencing despite large depth.

Between the trimmed V and J ends, which lost 4 bases and 8 bases, there was a span of 18 bases. The CDR3 sequence is 15 residues long. CDR1 and CDR2 from the germline V gene are MNHEY and SMNVEV (reference sequence). The TCR comes from a man aged 30-40 years in good health. The genes are TRBV27 and TRBJ2-1; D perhaps matches TRBD2 (6 bases). The sequenced sample consisted of naive CD8+ T cells sorted from blood. CDR3 region: CASSSPGGVVHEQFF. The CDR3 region has the DNA TGTGCCAGCAGTTCTCCGGGCGGGGTAGTACATGAGCAGTTCTTC.